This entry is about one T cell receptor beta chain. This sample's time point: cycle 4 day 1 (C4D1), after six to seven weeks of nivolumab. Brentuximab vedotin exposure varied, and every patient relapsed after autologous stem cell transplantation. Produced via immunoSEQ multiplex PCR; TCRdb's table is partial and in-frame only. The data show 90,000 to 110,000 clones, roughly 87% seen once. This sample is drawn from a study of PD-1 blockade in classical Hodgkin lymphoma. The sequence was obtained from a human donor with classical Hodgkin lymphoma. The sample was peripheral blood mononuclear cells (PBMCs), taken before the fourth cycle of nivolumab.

CDR3 sequence reads: CASSYGTSGFPREQYF. The CDR3 DNA reads TGCGCCAGCAGCTACGGGACTAGCGGGTTCCCGCGCGAGCAGTACTTC. The J gene is TRBJ2-7, the V gene TRBV4-1, with 12 bases identical to TRBD2. Losses at the gene ends were 5 bases for V and 6 bases for J; bases not matched to a gene: 11. There are 16 residues in the CDR3. The germline gives CDR1 MGHRA, CDR2 YSYEKL.